These 20 T cell receptor beta chains were sequenced from one sample in a study of blood T cell repertoires in COVID-19. Clones were sequenced by immunoSEQ multiplex PCR, and TCRdb holds only the in-frame ones, with some missing. The sample contains about 100,000 clones, roughly 79% of which appear only once. Specimen: peripheral blood. The receptors stem from a man aged 65-85 years with active or convalescent COVID-19.

The chain is built from TRBV24-1 and TRBJ1-4, with D uncertain. V was clipped by 3 bases and J by 5 bases, with 15 bases between them. This CDR3 comprises 16 residues. Germline loops: CDR1 KGHDR, CDR2 SFDVKD. Here the CDR3 DNA reads TGTGCCACCAGTGATCCGCGACGGAGATCGAATGAAAAACTGTTTTTT. It specifies CATSDPRRRSNEKLFF.

This chain joins TRBV3-1 (or the pseudogene TRBV3-2) and TRBJ2-2; D is perhaps TRBD1 (6 bases). CDR1 and CDR2 (germline): LGHDT, YNNKEL (reference sequence). V lost 4 bases and J lost 6, with 15 bases in between. CDR3 length: 15 amino acids. Written as DNA, the CDR3 is TGTGCCAGCAGCCCCCAACGACAGGTTGCCGGGGAGCTGTTTTTT. Its translation: CASSPQRQVAGELFF.

J is TRBJ2-3 and V is TRBV11-1; D is undetermined. V was trimmed by 3 bases and J by 2 bases, leaving 9 bases between them. The CDR3 length is 14 residues. Germline lookup yields CDR1 SGHAT and CDR2 FQDESV (reference sequence). The CDR3 DNA sequence: TGTGCCAGCAGCTTCCGCGGCCACACAGATACGCAGTATTTT. It yields the protein CASSFRGHTDTQYF.

The chain carries TRBV5-8 and TRBJ2-5; 11 nucleotides align to TRBD2. CDR1 and CDR2 (germline): SGHTS, YDEGEE. The CDR3 has 15 amino acids. The V gene end was trimmed by 0 bases and the J gene end by 2 bases; junction bases not matched to a gene: 0. The CDR3 bases are TGTGCCAGCAGCTTGGGACTAGCGGGACAAGAGACCCAGTACTTC. Translating it yields CASSLGLAGQETQYF.

The gene calls are TRBV18 and TRBJ1-3; possible D gene TRBD1, 6 bases. The CDR3 totals 15 residues. Germline-derived CDR1 and CDR2 are KGHSH and LQKENI. Trimming shortened V by 1 base and J by 4 bases, and 11 bases separated the two germline ends. Here the CDR3 reads CASSPRRDRGNTIYF. The CDR3 DNA is TGTGCCAGCTCACCACGCCGAGACAGGGGAAACACCATATATTTT.

The V call is TRBV9, the J call TRBJ2-7; the match to TRBD1 covers 9 bases. CDR1 and CDR2 from the germline V gene are SGDLS and YYNGEE. V was pared by 4 bases and J by 5 bases, with 16 bases of the junction left unmatched. The CDR3 totals 17 residues. The CDR3 protein is CASSFGSRTGAGDEQYF. The CDR3 DNA is TGTGCCAGCAGCTTCGGGTCAAGGACAGGGGCCGGGGACGAGCAGTACTTC.

Written as DNA, the CDR3 is TGCAGCGTTGTTAGCAGCTTGAACACTGAAGCTTTCTTT. Protein product: CSVVSSLNTEAFF. The genes are TRBV29-1 and TRBJ1-1; D gene unclear. The CDR3 consists of 13 residues. V lost 4 bases and J 0 bases, leaving 9 bases between the germline ends. CDR1 is SQVTM, CDR2 ANQGSEA, per germline.

The chain uses TRBV4-1 and TRBJ2-7; D remains ambiguous. V lost 0 bases to trimming and J lost 3 bases, with 18 bases between them. Germline CDR1 and CDR2: MGHRA and YSYEKL. This CDR3 region has 17 residues. The CDR3, as DNA: TGCGCCAGCAGCCAAGAATTAAAACAGATTGGCTTCTACGAGCAGTACTTC. Protein product: CASSQELKQIGFYEQYF.

V and J are TRBV9 and TRBJ1-4, with D perhaps matching TRBD1 (5 bases). The germline CDR1 and CDR2 sequences are SGDLS and YYNGEE. CDR3 size: 15 residues. Trimming shortened V by 1 base and J by 8 bases, and 15 bases separated the two germline ends. The CDR3 DNA is TGTGCCAGCAGCGTATTCGACAGCCTGGGCGAAAAACTGTTTTTT. Its translation: CASSVFDSLGEKLFF.

The chain is built from TRBV9 and TRBJ2-3; TRBD2 matches at 15 bases. This CDR3 is built from 16 residues. Germline CDR1 SGDLS, CDR2 YYNGEE. The ends lost 4 bases at V and 6 bases at J; junction bases unmatched: 6. CDR3 sequence (DNA): TGTGCCAGCAGCTGGACTAGCGGGGGGGCAGGGGATACGCAGTATTTT. Translation: CASSWTSGGAGDTQYF.

V and J are TRBV6-6 and TRBJ1-6, with 7 nucleotides matching TRBD1. This CDR3 spans 14 amino acids. Germline lookup yields CDR1 MNHNY and CDR2 SVGAGI (reference sequence). Trimming at V came to 6 bases and at J to 7 bases, leaving 6 bases not matched to a gene. The CDR3 spells CASSPGTENSPLHF. CDR3 nucleotides: TGTGCCAGCAGCCCCGGGACAGAGAATTCACCCCTCCACTTT.

The chain's CDR3 is CASSMKGTGVGTDTQYF. In nucleotides, the CDR3 is TGTGCCAGTAGTATGAAGGGGACAGGGGTTGGCACAGATACGCAGTATTTT. V usage is TRBV19 and J usage is TRBJ2-3; TRBD1 matches 10 bases. The V and J ends lost 3 bases and 1 base, in that order; junction bases with no gene match: 7. This CDR3 has 17 amino acids. Germline lookup yields CDR1 LNHDA and CDR2 SQIVND (reference sequence).

In DNA, the CDR3 is TGTGCCAGCAGGCCGGGACAGGGTGGTCCGTACGGAGGCTACACCTTC. Its translation: CASRPGQGGPYGGYTF. The gene calls are TRBV5-8 and TRBJ1-2; TRBD1 aligns across 9 bases. V dropped 5 bases and J dropped 8; count of bases not matched to a gene: 16. The CDR3 length is 16 residues. Germline V lookup: CDR1 SGHTS, CDR2 YDEGEE.

V is TRBV29-1 and J is TRBJ1-1; 8 bases are shared with TRBD1. After removal of 4 bases from V and 3 bases from J, the junction contained 4 bases not matched to a gene. CDR1 is SQVTM, CDR2 ANQGSEA, per germline. The CDR3 extends over 13 amino acids. DNA for the CDR3: TGCAGCGTTGCGATGACAGGGGACACTGAAGCTTTCTTT. Translation gives CSVAMTGDTEAFF. Together with reference TRBV29-1 and TRBJ1-1, the CDR3 gives the full variable domain: SAVISQKPSRDICQRGTSLTIQCQVDSQVTMMFWYRQQPGQSLTLIATANQGSEATYESGFVIDKFPISRPNLTFSTLTVSNMSPEDSSIYLCSVAMTGDTEAFFGQGTRLTVV.

The chain links TRBV9 to TRBJ1-1, with D possibly matching TRBD1 (6 bases). The germline V gene has CDR1 SGDLS and CDR2 YYNGEE. With 5 bases removed from V and 1 base from J, the gap between germline ends came to 15 bases. The CDR3 length is 15 residues. The CDR3 nucleotides read TGTGCCAGCAGTCTCTACGGACAGCCGAACACTGAAGCTTTCTTT. Protein: CASSLYGQPNTEAFF.

This chain uses TRBV12-3 or TRBV12-4 with TRBJ1-2; 8 positions match TRBD1. The CDR3 has 13 amino acids. V dropped 5 bases and J dropped 7; count of bases not matched to a gene: 6. CDR3 sequence: CASSRGQGLGYTF. DNA for the CDR3: TGTGCCAGCAGTAGAGGACAGGGTCTTGGCTACACCTTC.

The chain is built from TRBV7-2 and TRBJ2-7; no firm D call. The CDR3 has 11 amino acids. Germline CDR1 is SGHTA and CDR2 is FQGNSA. Trimming removed 4 bases from V and 3 bases from J, with 4 bases in between. The CDR3: CASSSLYEQYF. CDR3 nucleotides: TGTGCCAGCAGCTCACTCTACGAGCAGTACTTC.

V gene TRBV13 combines with J gene TRBJ1-3; D possibly corresponds to TRBD1 (6 bases). V dropped 5 bases and J dropped 6 bases, with 17 bases sitting between them. The CDR3 length is 15 residues. Germline lookup yields CDR1 PRHDT and CDR2 FYEKMQ (reference sequence). CDR3 sequence (DNA): TGTGCCAGCAGCCACACCCCTGGGGGCGAAAACACCATATATTTT. This codes for CASSHTPGGENTIYF.

The table lists this clone with a count of one. V usage is TRBV4-2 and J usage is TRBJ1-1; D remains ambiguous. V dropped 0 bases and J dropped 11 bases, with 13 bases sitting between them. The V gene's germline CDR1 is LGHNA and CDR2 YNFKEQ. This CDR3 has 13 residues. The CDR3 sequence is CASSQDSTLMAFF. CDR3 bases: TGTGCCAGCAGCCAAGACTCCACTCTGATGGCTTTCTTT.

This chain links TRBV12-3 or TRBV12-4 with TRBJ2-7, with D maybe TRBD1 (6 bases). V was clipped by 1 base and J by 5 bases, with 9 bases between them. The CDR3 runs 13 residues. CDR3 loop: CASSLGEGDEQYF. CDR3 in DNA: TGTGCCAGCAGTTTAGGTGAGGGGGACGAGCAGTACTTC.